This is a list of T cell receptor beta chains from one sample in a study of breast tumors, draining lymph nodes, adjacent tissues. TCRdb reanalysed the multiplex PCR reads using MiXCR and keeps one entry per CDR3 protein. The data hold 180,000 or so distinct CDR3 sequences, with roughly 35% observed a single time. Source material: axillary lymph node tissue. These receptors came from a female donor with breast cancer. Some clones in this sample may be carry-over from other donors' samples. The CDR3 runs from the conserved cysteine through the conserved F or W. A D gene is named only where the DNA matches it firmly. The size entry is marked missing in some rows and otherwise reads once, few, many or a size class.

D gene	V gene	J gene	clone size	CDR3 DNA	CDR3 protein
NA	TRBV5-1	TRBJ2-3	many	TGCGCCAGCAGCTTACCCATGGATACGCAGTATTTT	CASSLPMDTQYF
TRBD1	TRBV20-1	TRBJ1-5	many	TGCAGTGCCGAGGGGGAACAGGGGAATCAGCCCCAGCATTTT	CSAEGEQGNQPQHF
NA	TRBV12-3/TRBV12-4	TRBJ2-2	many	TGTGCCAGCAGAGCGAGAAGAGGAACCGGGGAGCTGTTTTTT	CASRARRGTGELFF
NA	TRBV20-1	TRBJ2-3	many	TGCAGTGCTAGAGTCCCGGTAGGCACAGATACGCAGTATTTT	CSARVPVGTDTQYF
NA	TRBV30	TRBJ1-3	many	TGTGCCTGGTTCAGCGGCTCTGGAAACACCATATATTTT	CAWFSGSGNTIYF
NA	TRBV6-1	TRBJ1-2	NA	TGTGCCAGCAGTCAGAGGCGGAGCTATGGCTACACCTTC	CASSQRRSYGYTF
TRBD1	TRBV5-6	TRBJ1-1	NA	TGTGCCAGCAAGGACAGGGGGGCCTGGAACACTGAAGCTTTCTTT	CASKDRGAWNTEAFF
TRBD1	TRBV20-1	TRBJ2-6	many	TGCAGTGCTAGGAGTCAGGGGGAAATCGAGGGGGCCAACGTCCTGACTTTC	CSARSQGEIEGANVLTF
TRBD2	TRBV24-1	TRBJ2-3	NA	TGTGCCACCAGTGATTTGTCTACTAGCGGGGGCACAGATACGCAGTATTTT	CATSDLSTSGGTDTQYF
NA	TRBV20-1	TRBJ1-3	many	TGCAGTGCTAGTCCTGGGACGAACACCATATATTTT	CSASPGTNTIYF
TRBD1	TRBV7-6	TRBJ1-5	NA	TGTGCCAGCAGCTCCCGGACAGGGGGCTCCTACGAGCATTTT	CASSSRTGGSYEHF
NA	TRBV9	TRBJ1-1	NA	TGTGCCAGCAGCTTGGAGGGAGCAACTAATGAAGCTTTCTTT	CASSLEGATNEAFF
TRBD2	TRBV6-2/TRBV6-3	TRBJ2-3	many	TGTGCCAGCGGTCTAGCGGACACAGATACGCAGTATTTT	CASGLADTDTQYF
NA	TRBV29-1	TRBJ1-2	NA	TGCAGCGTTGCAACGCGGCTGTCTAGCTACACCTTC	CSVATRLSSYTF
NA	TRBV7-9	TRBJ2-3	many	TGTGCCAGCAGCTTAGCGGGAGAACCAGATACGCAGTATTTT	CASSLAGEPDTQYF
TRBD1	TRBV12-3/TRBV12-4	TRBJ1-1	NA	TGTGCCAGCAGTCGGACAGGGCGACCTGAAGCTTTCTTT	CASSRTGRPEAFF
NA	TRBV6-5	TRBJ2-5	few	TGTGCCAGCAGTCCCCCGGGACACAGAGTTGAGACCCAGTACTTC	CASSPPGHRVETQYF
TRBD1	TRBV3-1	TRBJ1-2	many	TGTGCCAGCAGTCCTACTAAAAGGACGAGACAGGGGGCCGGTGGCTACACCTTC	CASSPTKRTRQGAGGYTF
TRBD1	TRBV2	TRBJ2-3	many	TGTGCCAGCAGCCCAGGGGGAGCTAGCACAGATACGCAGTATTTT	CASSPGGASTDTQYF
TRBD2	TRBV15	TRBJ2-3	many	TGTGCCACCAGCACGACTAGCGGGATTGCTAGCACAGATACGCAGTATTTT	CATSTTSGIASTDTQYF
TRBD1	TRBV19	TRBJ1-5	many	TGTGCCAGTAGTATAGATCTGGGCAGGGGGGCATATAGCAATCAGCCCCAGCATTTT	CASSIDLGRGAYSNQPQHF
NA	TRBV27	TRBJ2-7	few	TGTGCCAGCAGTTTAACAATTGGTGTCGAGCAGTACTTC	CASSLTIGVEQYF
TRBD2	TRBV4-3	TRBJ2-5	NA	TGCGCCAGCAGCCAAATGTTAGCGGGATTTCAAGAGACCCAGTACTTC	CASSQMLAGFQETQYF
TRBD2	TRBV6-5	TRBJ2-3	many	TGTGCCAGCAGGTCCGGGACTAGCAGAGATACGCAGTATTTT	CASRSGTSRDTQYF
NA	TRBV30	TRBJ1-2	NA	TGTGCCTGGAGTGTATCCCAGGGAGGCTACACCTTC	CAWSVSQGGYTF
NA	TRBV29-1	TRBJ2-1	many	TGCAGCGTTGAAAGCGGACCCTCCTACAATGAGCAGTTCTTC	CSVESGPSYNEQFF
NA	TRBV6-2/TRBV6-3	TRBJ2-5	many	TGTGCCAGCAGCAAACTGGGGGCGGAAGAGACCCAGTACTTC	CASSKLGAEETQYF
TRBD1	TRBV11-1	TRBJ1-6	NA	TGTGCCAGCAGCTCAAAACAGGGGGTAAATTCACCCCTCCACTTT	CASSSKQGVNSPLHF
TRBD1	TRBV7-3	TRBJ2-1	many	TGTGCCAGCAGTCTACAGGGGGTCCCCGTCAATGAGCAGTTCTTC	CASSLQGVPVNEQFF
TRBD2	TRBV5-5	TRBJ2-1	many	TGTGCCAGCGGCGGACTAGCCCAGAACAATGAGCAGTTCTTC	CASGGLAQNNEQFF
TRBD1	TRBV5-1	TRBJ2-7	NA	TGCGCCAGCAGCAGGACAGGGTGGCGCTCCTACGAGCAGTACTTC	CASSRTGWRSYEQYF
TRBD1	TRBV2	TRBJ1-4	NA	TGTGCCAGCAGTGGTCCGACAGGGGGAAAGGAGAAACTGTTTTTT	CASSGPTGGKEKLFF
NA	TRBV19	TRBJ2-3	many	TGTGCCAGTAGACACGGGGGTGCAGATACGCAGTATTTT	CASRHGGADTQYF
TRBD1	TRBV5-1	TRBJ2-5	NA	TGCGCCAGCAGCTTGAAGACAGGGGGCGACACCCAGTACTTC	CASSLKTGGDTQYF
NA	TRBV6-5	TRBJ2-7	many	TGTGCCAGCAGAATAGATTACGAGCAGTACTTC	CASRIDYEQYF
TRBD1	TRBV19	TRBJ1-1	NA	TGTGCCAGTAGATGGGGACAGGGGGCCACTGAAGCTTTCTTT	CASRWGQGATEAFF
TRBD2	TRBV9	TRBJ2-3	NA	TGTGCCAGCAGCGTAGGTTCCACTAGCGCTGGGGATACGCAGTATTTT	CASSVGSTSAGDTQYF
NA	TRBV28	TRBJ1-2	many	TGTGCCAGCGGGGGGACGTTTTATGGCTACACCTTC	CASGGTFYGYTF
NA	TRBV7-9	TRBJ2-1	many	TGTGCCAGCAGCCGGAATGAGCAGTTCTTC	CASSRNEQFF
NA	TRBV5-1	TRBJ2-7	few	TGCGCCAGCAGCTTGGTGTTAGGGGACGACCAGTACTTC	CASSLVLGDDQYF
NA	TRBV20-1	TRBJ2-5	many	TGCAGTGCTAGAGATCCGTCAGATGGAGCGTCGGAGACCCAGTACTTC	CSARDPSDGASETQYF
TRBD1	TRBV28	TRBJ2-7	few	TGTGCCAGCAGTTCTCCGGGACAGGACCCCTACGAGCAGTACTTC	CASSSPGQDPYEQYF
NA	TRBV5-1	TRBJ1-4	many	TGCGCCAGCAGCTTGGGCGTAAATGAAAAACTGTTTTTT	CASSLGVNEKLFF
TRBD1	TRBV13	TRBJ1-2	NA	TGTGCCAGCAGCGGACGTTCGCAGGGGGCCTATGGCTACACCTTC	CASSGRSQGAYGYTF
NA	TRBV19	TRBJ2-4	NA	TGTGCCAGTAGTACCTGGGGCAGGGAGAAAAACATTCAGTACTTC	CASSTWGREKNIQYF
TRBD1	TRBV19	TRBJ1-4	many	TGTGCCAGTAGCCCGAGGACAGGGGGGGCTAATGAAAAACTGTTTTTT	CASSPRTGGANEKLFF
NA	TRBV20-1	TRBJ1-5	many	TGCAGTGCCTTTTCGCGCCGAGGGAATCAGCCCCAGCATTTT	CSAFSRRGNQPQHF
NA	TRBV2	TRBJ1-6	NA	TGTGCCAGCAGTGAACAGGGAGTTAATTCACCCCTCCACTTT	CASSEQGVNSPLHF
TRBD2	TRBV7-9	TRBJ2-1	NA	TGTGCCAGCAGCTATCCGGGACTAGCGGGGGGGAACTACAATGAGCAGTTCTTC	CASSYPGLAGGNYNEQFF
TRBD2	TRBV14	TRBJ2-1	many	TGTGCCAGCAGCCAAGGAAGCGGGGCCTACAATGAGCAGTTCTTC	CASSQGSGAYNEQFF
NA	TRBV9	TRBJ2-1	NA	TGTGCCAGCAGCGTAGCCGACAATGAGCAGTTCTTC	CASSVADNEQFF
NA	TRBV6-2/TRBV6-3	TRBJ2-3	NA	TGTGCCAGCAGTCCCAGAACAGGGAGCCGCGCGCAGTATTTT	CASSPRTGSRAQYF
NA	TRBV7-9	TRBJ2-7	NA	NA	CASSFYICSARVRTRALGDEQYF
TRBD1	TRBV5-1	TRBJ2-5	many	TGCGCCAGCAGCTCTCTGGGACAGGGGAGGGGCCAAGAGACCCAGTACTTC	CASSSLGQGRGQETQYF